This record concerns one T cell receptor beta chain sequence. Its antigen remains unidentified. The source of the sample is a study of cytomegalovirus exposure and HLA in healthy donors. Overall study: From roughly 180 million T cells, an earlier analysis saw roughly 100 million unique TCR beta sequences.

Findings of the study overall: Donors belonging to an Asian-associated ancestry cluster reportedly showed fewer N-insertions in productive TCRs than the roughly 680-donor mean, according to what a later analysis found. Across donors, sequencing depth was assumed by presence/absence analyses to be roughly uniform.

The PCR employed 60 Vbeta primers together with 13 Jbeta primers. Assay: immunoSEQ multiplex PCR; the TCRdb copy retains only in-frame clones and omits some. The sample yields 140,000 or so clones, almost 80% seen once. The TCR was taken from a young woman in good health and CMV-seronegative. Sequencing was performed on PBMCs.

The CDR3 reads CSVAGQGIPTDTQYF. CDR3 in DNA: TGCAGCGTGGCCGGACAGGGCATCCCCACAGATACGCAGTATTTT. The V and J genes are TRBV29-1 and TRBJ2-3; TRBD1 aligns across 8 bases. Germline CDR1 and CDR2: SQVTM and ANQGSEA. Trimming cost V 6 bases and J 2 bases; bases outside gene matches: 10. The CDR3 sequence is 15 residues long.